This T cell receptor beta chain stems from a study of somatic mutations in cytotoxic T cells in rheumatoid arthritis. The V segment lost 1 base and the J segment 7 bases; nucleotides outside the gene matches: 20. The CDR3 length is 19 residues. The V gene's germline CDR1 is SQVTM and CDR2 ANQGSEA. Under the authors' procedure: Rarely did patient CD8+ clones above 1% match published virus-specific TCRB sequences. Sequencing used immunoSEQ multiplex PCR; TCRdb keeps in-frame clones, though not all of them. From that table come the V and J calls and clone size; the DNA was used to work out D and trimming. The sample has about 5,000 clones, approximately 86% seen once.

This TCR derives from a woman aged 45-60 years with rheumatoid arthritis. The sequencing sample was made of CD8+ T cells sorted from blood. The chain joins TRBV29-1 to TRBJ2-2, with 8 bases identical to TRBD1. The CDR3, as DNA: TGCAGCGTTGAAGTTTTGGTAGACGGGACAGGAAATAGGATCGGGGAGCTGTTTTTT. Its protein product is CSVEVLVDGTGNRIGELFF.